The source of this TCR beta chain is a study of T cell responses to AZD1222 COVID-19 vaccine. Study-wide results and limits: Clonal diversity was possibly underestimated, and the donors were mostly white British, with more females. The repertoires were collected only after the peak T cell response.

As regards this clone: The antigen is unknown.

Here immunoSEQ multiplex PCR was the method, and the copy in TCRdb shows in-frame clones only, minus some. The data show about 70,000 clones, with 88% seen just once and about 5.5% held by the top ten. Trimming left V 5 bases short and J 4 bases short, with 11 bases between. The length of the CDR3 is 13 residues. The germline V gene has CDR1 SGHNT and CDR2 YENEEA. This sequence joins TRBV11-3 and TRBJ1-1; D possibly corresponds to TRBD1 (6 bases). Material: peripheral blood, obtained on day 0 of MenACWY control vaccination. This sequence originates from an adult in good health. Here the CDR3 DNA reads TGTGCCAGCAGCCCCGGGGGCCTCACTGAAGCTTTCTTT. Protein product: CASSPGGLTEAFF.